This T cell receptor beta chain was recorded in a study of PD-L1 blockade in urothelial cancer. Study-level information: Male sex and bladder-origin urothelial cancer were recorded for about 90% of the 29 patients. Median T cell yield from tumor specimens was 1,400 or so cells.

Trimming cost V 1 base and J 1 base; bases outside gene matches: 10. The CDR3 extends over 17 amino acids. Germline V gene data show CDR1 as SGHNT and CDR2 as YENEEA. This clone was observed a few times. Clones were sequenced by immunoSEQ multiplex PCR, and TCRdb holds only the in-frame ones, with some missing. The sample holds approximately 400 clones, 30% seen once. Sequencing used tumor tissue, obtained before atezolizumab (anti-PD-L1) treatment. The chain is built from TRBV11-3 and TRBJ2-7; 7 positions agree with TRBD2. This receptor was obtained from a man older than 75 with urothelial cancer. CDR3 in DNA: TGTGCCAGCAGCTTAGGAGTGTTCGGCGGGAGTTCCTACGAGCAGTACTTC. The encoded protein is CASSLGVFGGSSYEQYF.